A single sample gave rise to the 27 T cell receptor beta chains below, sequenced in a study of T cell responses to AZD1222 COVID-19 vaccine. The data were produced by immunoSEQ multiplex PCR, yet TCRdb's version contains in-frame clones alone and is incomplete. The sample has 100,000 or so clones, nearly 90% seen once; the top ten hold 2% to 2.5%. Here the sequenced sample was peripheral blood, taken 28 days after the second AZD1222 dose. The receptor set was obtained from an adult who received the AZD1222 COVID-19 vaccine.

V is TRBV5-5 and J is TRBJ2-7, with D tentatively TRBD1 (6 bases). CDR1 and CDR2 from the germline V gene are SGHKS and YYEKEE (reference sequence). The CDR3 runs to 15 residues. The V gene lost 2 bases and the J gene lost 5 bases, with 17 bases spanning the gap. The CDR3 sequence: CASSFRAGAPHEQYF. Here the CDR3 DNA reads TGTGCCAGCAGCTTTCGGGCAGGGGCTCCCCACGAGCAGTACTTC.

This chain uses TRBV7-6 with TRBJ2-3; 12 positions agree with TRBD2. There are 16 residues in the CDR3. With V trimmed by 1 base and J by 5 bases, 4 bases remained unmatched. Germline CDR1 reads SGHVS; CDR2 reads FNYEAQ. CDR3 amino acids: CASSLDLAGGIDTQYF. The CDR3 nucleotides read TGTGCCAGCAGCTTAGACCTAGCGGGAGGGATAGATACGCAGTATTTT.

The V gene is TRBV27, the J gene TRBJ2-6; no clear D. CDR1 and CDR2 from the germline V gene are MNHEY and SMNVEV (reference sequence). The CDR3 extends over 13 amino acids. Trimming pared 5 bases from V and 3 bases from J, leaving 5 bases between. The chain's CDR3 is CASSGDGANVLTF. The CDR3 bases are TGTGCCAGCAGTGGGGATGGGGCCAACGTCCTGACTTTC.

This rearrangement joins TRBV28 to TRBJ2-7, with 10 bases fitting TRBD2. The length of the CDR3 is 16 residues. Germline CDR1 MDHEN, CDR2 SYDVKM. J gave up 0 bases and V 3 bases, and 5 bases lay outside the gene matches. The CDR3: CASSLPTSGTSYEQYF. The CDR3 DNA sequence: TGTGCCAGCAGTTTGCCTACTAGCGGGACCTCCTACGAGCAGTACTTC.

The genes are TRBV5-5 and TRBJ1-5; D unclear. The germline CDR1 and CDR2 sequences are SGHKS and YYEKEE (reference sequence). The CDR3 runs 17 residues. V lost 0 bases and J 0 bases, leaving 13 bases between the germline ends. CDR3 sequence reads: CASSLALQDYSNQPQHF. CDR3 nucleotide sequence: TGTGCCAGCAGCTTGGCCCTTCAAGACTATAGCAATCAGCCCCAGCATTTT. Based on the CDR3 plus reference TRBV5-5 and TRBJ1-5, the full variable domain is DAGVTQSPTHLIKTRGQQVTLRCSPISGHKSVSWYQQVLGQGPQFIFQYYEKEERGRGNFPDRFSARQFPNYSSELNVNALLLGDSALYLCASSLALQDYSNQPQHFGDGTRLSIL.

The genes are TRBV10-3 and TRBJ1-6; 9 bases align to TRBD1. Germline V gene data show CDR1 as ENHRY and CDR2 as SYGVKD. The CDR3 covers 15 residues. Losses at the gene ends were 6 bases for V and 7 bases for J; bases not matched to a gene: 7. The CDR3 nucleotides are TGTGCCATCAGGGGGACGGGACAGGGAAATTCACCCCTCCACTTT. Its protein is CAIRGTGQGNSPLHF.

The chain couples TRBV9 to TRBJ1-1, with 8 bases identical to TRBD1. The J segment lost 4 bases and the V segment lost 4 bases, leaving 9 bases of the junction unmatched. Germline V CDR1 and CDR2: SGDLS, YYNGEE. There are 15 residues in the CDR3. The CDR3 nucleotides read TGTGCCAGCAGCCCGAGGACAGGGATCCTCACTGAAGCTTTCTTT. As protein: CASSPRTGILTEAFF. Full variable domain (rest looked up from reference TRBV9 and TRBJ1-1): DSGVTQTPKHLITATGQRVTLRCSPRSGDLSVYWYQQSLDQGLQFLIQYYNGEERAKGNILERFSAQQFPDLHSELNLSSLELGDSALYFCASSPRTGILTEAFFGQGTRLTVV.

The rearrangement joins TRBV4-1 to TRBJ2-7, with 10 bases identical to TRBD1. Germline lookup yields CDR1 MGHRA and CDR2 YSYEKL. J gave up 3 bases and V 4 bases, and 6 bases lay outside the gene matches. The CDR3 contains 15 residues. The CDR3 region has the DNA TGCGCCAGCAGCCCCTGGACAGGGGGAAACTACGAGCAGTACTTC. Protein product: CASSPWTGGNYEQYF.

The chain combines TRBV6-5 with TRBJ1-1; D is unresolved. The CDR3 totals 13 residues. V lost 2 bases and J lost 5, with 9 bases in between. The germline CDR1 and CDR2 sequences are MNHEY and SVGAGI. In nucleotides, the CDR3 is TGTGCCAGCAGTTACCCAGAGAGGACTGAAGCTTTCTTT. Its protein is CASSYPERTEAFF.

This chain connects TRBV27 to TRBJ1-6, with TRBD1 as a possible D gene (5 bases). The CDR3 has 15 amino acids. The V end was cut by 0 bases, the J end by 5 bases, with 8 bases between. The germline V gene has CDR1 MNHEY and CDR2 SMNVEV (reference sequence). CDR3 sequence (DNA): TGTGCCAGCAGTTTATCGCCCAGGGATAATTCACCCCTCCACTTT. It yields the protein CASSLSPRDNSPLHF.

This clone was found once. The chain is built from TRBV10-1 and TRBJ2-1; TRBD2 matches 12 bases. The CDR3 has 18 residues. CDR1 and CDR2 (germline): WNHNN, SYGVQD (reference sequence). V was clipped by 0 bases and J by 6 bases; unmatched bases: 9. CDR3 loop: CASSESASGRAAANEQFF. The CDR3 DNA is TGCGCCAGCAGTGAGTCGGCTAGCGGGAGGGCCGCTGCCAATGAGCAGTTCTTC.

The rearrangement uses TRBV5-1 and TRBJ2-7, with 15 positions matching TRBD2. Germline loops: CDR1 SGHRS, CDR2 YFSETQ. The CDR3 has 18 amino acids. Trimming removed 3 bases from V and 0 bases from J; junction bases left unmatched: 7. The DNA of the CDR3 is TGCGCCAGCAGCTCAGGACTAGCGGGAGGGCTTCTCTCCTACGAGCAGTACTTC. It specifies CASSSGLAGGLLSYEQYF.

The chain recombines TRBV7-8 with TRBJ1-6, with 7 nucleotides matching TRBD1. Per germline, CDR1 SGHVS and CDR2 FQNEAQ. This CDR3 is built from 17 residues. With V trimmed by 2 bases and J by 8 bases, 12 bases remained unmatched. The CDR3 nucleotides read TGTGCCAGCAGCTTACGTTCCCGGGCACAGGGGTATTCACCCCTCCACTTT. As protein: CASSLRSRAQGYSPLHF.

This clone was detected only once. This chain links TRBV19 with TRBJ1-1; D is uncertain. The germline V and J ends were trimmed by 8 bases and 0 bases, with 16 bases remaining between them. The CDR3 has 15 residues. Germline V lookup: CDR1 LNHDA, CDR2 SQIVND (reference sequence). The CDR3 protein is CASLQPSNMNTEAFF. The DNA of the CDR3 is TGTGCCAGTCTACAGCCGAGTAACATGAACACTGAAGCTTTCTTT.

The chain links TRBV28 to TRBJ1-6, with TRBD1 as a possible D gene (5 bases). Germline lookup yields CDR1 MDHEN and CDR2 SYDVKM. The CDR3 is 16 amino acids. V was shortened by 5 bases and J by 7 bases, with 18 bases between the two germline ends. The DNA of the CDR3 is TGTGCCAGCAGTCCCTCAGGACACACCGAGAATTCACCCCTCCACTTT. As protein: CASSPSGHTENSPLHF.

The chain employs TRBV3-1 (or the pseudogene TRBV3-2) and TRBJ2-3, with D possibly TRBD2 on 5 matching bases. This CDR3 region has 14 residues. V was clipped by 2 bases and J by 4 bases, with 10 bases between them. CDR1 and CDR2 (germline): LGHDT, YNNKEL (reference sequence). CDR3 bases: TGTGCCAGCAGCCAAAGCGGCTTTTCAGATACGCAGTATTTT. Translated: CASSQSGFSDTQYF.

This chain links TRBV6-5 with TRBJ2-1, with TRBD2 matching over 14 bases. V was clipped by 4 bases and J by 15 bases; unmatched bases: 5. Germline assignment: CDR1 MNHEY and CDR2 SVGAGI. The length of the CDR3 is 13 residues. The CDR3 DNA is TGTGCCAGCAGTTCGACTAGCGGGAGGGCCCTGTTCTTC. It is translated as CASSSTSGRALFF.

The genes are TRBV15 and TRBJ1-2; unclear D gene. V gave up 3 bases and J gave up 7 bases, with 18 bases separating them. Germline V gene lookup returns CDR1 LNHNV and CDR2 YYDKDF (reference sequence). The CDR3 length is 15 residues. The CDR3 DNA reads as TGTGCCACCAGCAGTCCCTTCGGCCTAAAGCGTGGCTACACCTTC. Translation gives CATSSPFGLKRGYTF.

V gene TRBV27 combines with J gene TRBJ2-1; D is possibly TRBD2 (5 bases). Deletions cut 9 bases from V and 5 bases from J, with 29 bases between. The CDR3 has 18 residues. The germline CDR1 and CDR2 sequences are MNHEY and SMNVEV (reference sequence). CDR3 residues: CASSSGKFTVNPNNEQFF. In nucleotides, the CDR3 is TGTGCCAGTTCTTCCGGGAAGTTTACCGTGAACCCGAACAATGAGCAGTTCTTC.

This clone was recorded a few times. DNA for the CDR3: TGTGCCAGCAGCAGGGGTGCAACTAATGAAAAACTGTTTTTT. Translation gives CASSRGATNEKLFF. The J gene is TRBJ1-4, the V gene TRBV9; D may be TRBD1 (5 bases). The CDR3 runs to 14 residues. Trimming stripped 4 bases from V and 0 bases from J, with 7 bases between. Looked up from germline, CDR1 is SGDLS and CDR2 is YYNGEE.

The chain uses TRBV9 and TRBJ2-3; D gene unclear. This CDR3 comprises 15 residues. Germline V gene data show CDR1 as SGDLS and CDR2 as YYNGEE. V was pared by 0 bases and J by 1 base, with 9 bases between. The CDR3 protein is CASSVEQVGTDTQYF. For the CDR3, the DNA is TGTGCCAGCAGCGTAGAGCAGGTCGGCACAGATACGCAGTATTTT.

The CDR3 loop reads CASSLSAGGAWDTEAFF. The CDR3 coding sequence is TGTGCCAGCAGTTTATCTGCAGGGGGCGCATGGGACACTGAAGCTTTCTTT. The chain couples TRBV27 to TRBJ1-1, with 8 bases identical to TRBD1. J lost 3 bases, V lost 0 bases, and 9 bases had no gene match. The CDR3 sequence is 17 residues long. Germline loops: CDR1 MNHEY, CDR2 SMNVEV (reference sequence).

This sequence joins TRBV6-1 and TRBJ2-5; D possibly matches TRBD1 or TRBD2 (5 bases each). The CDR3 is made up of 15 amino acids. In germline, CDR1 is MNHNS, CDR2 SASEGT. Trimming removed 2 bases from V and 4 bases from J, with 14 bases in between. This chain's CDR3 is CASSEKQGVAETQYF. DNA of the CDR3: TGTGCCAGCAGTGAAAAGCAGGGAGTTGCAGAGACCCAGTACTTC.

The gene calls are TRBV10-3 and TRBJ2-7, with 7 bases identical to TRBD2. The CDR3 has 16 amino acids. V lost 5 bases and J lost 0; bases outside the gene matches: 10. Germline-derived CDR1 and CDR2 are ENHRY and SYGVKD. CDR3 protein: CAISKTLAGSSYEQYF. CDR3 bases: TGTGCCATCAGTAAAACTTTAGCGGGTTCCTCCTACGAGCAGTACTTC.

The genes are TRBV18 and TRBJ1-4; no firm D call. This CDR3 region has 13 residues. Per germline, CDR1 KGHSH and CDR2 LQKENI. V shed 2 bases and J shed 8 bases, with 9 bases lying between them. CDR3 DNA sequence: TGTGCCAGCTCACCAGCCATGGACGAAAAACTGTTTTTT. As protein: CASSPAMDEKLFF.

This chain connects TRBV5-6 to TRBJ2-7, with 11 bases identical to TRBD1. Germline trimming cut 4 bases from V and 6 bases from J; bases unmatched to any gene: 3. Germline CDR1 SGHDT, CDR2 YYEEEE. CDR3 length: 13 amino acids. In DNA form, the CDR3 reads TGTGCCAGCAGCGGACAGGGGGCGGGCGAGCAGTACTTC. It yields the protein CASSGQGAGEQYF. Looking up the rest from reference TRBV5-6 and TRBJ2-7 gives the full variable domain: DAGVTQSPTHLIKTRGQQVTLRCSPKSGHDTVSWYQQALGQGPQFIFQYYEEEERQRGNFPDRFSGHQFPNYSSELNVNALLLGDSALYLCASSGQGAGEQYFGPGTRLTVT.

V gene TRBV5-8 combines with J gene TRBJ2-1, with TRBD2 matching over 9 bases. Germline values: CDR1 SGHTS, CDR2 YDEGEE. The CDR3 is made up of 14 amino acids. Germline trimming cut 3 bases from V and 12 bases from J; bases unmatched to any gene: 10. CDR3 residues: CASSYTSGRVGQFF. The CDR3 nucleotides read TGTGCCAGCAGCTACACTAGCGGGCGTGTGGGGCAGTTCTTC. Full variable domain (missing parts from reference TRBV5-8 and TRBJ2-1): EAGVTQSPTHLIKTRGQQATLRCSPISGHTSVYWYQQALGLGLQFLLWYDEGEERNRGNFPPRFSGRQFPNYSSELNVNALELEDSALYLCASSYTSGRVGQFFGPGTRLTVL.